This TCR beta chain derives from a study of cytomegalovirus exposure and HLA in healthy donors. Notes on the study in general: There were a few CMV-associated chains whose specificity for CMV antigens was confirmed in vitro. Researchers catalogued some 160 TCR beta chains as cytomegalovirus-associated. Many donors shared some public TCRs, even though most TCR sequences were rare.

The approximately 130-subject validation cohort, separate from the 666-subject first cohort, included the donors. From germline, CDR1 is SGHDT and CDR2 YYEEEE. The CDR3 covers 15 residues. Trimming took 5 bases from V and 6 from J, leaving 17 bases between them. The data were produced by immunoSEQ multiplex PCR, yet TCRdb's version contains in-frame clones alone and is incomplete. The sample contains about 160,000 clones, just under 90% of which appear only once. A word on this clone: Its antigen is still unknown.

The chain employs TRBV5-6 and TRBJ1-4, with D perhaps matching TRBD1 (5 bases). The sequencing input was PBMCs. The sequence was obtained from a young woman in good health and CMV-seropositive. CDR3 DNA sequence: TGTGCCAGCAGATCAGGGCTGCGCCCTGATGAAAAACTGTTTTTT. The encoded protein is CASRSGLRPDEKLFF.